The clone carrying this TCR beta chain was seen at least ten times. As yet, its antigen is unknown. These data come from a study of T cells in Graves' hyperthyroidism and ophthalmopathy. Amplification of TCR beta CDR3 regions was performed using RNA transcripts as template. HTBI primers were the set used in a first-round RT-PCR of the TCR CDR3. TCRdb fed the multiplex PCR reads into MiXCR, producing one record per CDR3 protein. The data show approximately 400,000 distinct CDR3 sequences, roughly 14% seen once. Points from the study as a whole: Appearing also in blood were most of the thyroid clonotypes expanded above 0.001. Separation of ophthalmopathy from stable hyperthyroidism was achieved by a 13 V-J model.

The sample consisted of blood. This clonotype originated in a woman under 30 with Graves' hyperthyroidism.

The DNA of the CDR3 is TGTGCCAGCAGCTTGACCGCTAGCACAGATACGCAGTATTTT. Translation gives CASSLTASTDTQYF. The V gene is TRBV11-2, the J gene TRBJ2-3; unclear D gene. The CDR3 extends over 14 amino acids. V was cut by 3 bases and J by 0 bases, with 7 bases left in between. Germline CDR1 is SGHAT and CDR2 is FQNNGV.